The entry that follows covers one T cell receptor beta chain sequence. The germline V gene has CDR1 MRHNA and CDR2 SNTAGT. Trimming took off 7 bases at V and 0 bases at J, with 13 bases between the two ends. This CDR3 has 15 residues. Original analysis: Estimation of nucleated cell counts relied on the amplification of reference gene primers. Profiling relied on immunoSEQ multiplex PCR, and the TCRdb table lists in-frame clones only, not all of them. Clonal size and the V and J genes are those of that table, whereas D and trimming came from the DNA. Of around 300,000 clones in the sample, around 90% were seen once. This entry is derived from a study of blood T cell repertoires in COVID-19. For the study at large: Nucleic acid was either cDNA or gDNA, and it came from T cells, B-cell-depleted T cells, or PBMCs.

The TCR comes from a woman aged 45-65 years with COVID-19, enrolled during active disease. The V gene is TRBV6-4, the J gene TRBJ2-1; D is perhaps TRBD2 (5 bases). The sample was peripheral blood. CDR3 loop: CASTQESGSYNEQFF. In DNA form, the CDR3 reads TGTGCCAGCACCCAAGAAAGCGGCTCCTACAATGAGCAGTTCTTC.